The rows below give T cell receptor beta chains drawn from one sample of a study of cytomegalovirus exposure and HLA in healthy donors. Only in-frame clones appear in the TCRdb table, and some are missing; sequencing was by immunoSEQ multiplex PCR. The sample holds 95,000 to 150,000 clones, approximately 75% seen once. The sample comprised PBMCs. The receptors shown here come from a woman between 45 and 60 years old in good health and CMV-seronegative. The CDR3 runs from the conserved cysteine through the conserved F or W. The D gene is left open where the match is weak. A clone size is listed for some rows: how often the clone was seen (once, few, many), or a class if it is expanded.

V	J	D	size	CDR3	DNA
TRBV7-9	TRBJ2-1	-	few	CASSPPSGFNEQFF	TGTGCCAGCAGCCCCCCGAGCGGGTTCAATGAGCAGTTCTTC
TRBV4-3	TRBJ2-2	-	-	CASSQDSVNTGELFF	TGCGCCAGCAGCCAGGATAGCGTGAACACCGGGGAGCTGTTTTTT
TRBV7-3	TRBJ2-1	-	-	CASSLEYREHNEQFF	TGTGCCAGCAGCTTAGAATACAGGGAACACAATGAGCAGTTCTTC
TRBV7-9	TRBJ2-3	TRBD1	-	CASSLQGVRGDTQYF	TGTGCCAGCAGCTTACAGGGGGTGAGGGGGGATACGCAGTATTTT
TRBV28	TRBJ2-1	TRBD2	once	CASSVSGRANNEQFF	TGTGCCAGCAGTGTTAGCGGGAGGGCGAACAATGAGCAGTTCTTC
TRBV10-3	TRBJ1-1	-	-	CAISERVLNTEAFF	TGTGCCATCAGTGAAAGAGTTCTGAACACTGAAGCTTTCTTT
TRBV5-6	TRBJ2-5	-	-	CASSLPAGQETQYF	TGTGCCAGCAGCTTGCCAGCGGGTCAAGAGACCCAGTACTTC
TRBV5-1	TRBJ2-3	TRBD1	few	CASSLGGTGWPDTQYF	TGCGCCAGCAGCTTGGGCGGGACAGGGTGGCCAGATACGCAGTATTTT
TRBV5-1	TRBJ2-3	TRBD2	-	CASSSLAVSTDTQYF	TGCGCCAGCAGCTCACTAGCGGTTAGCACAGATACGCAGTATTTT
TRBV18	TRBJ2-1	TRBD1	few	CASSRGTGLNEQFF	TGTGCCAGCTCACGGGGGACAGGGTTGAATGAGCAGTTCTTC
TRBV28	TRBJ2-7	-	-	CASSPGVAGYEQYF	TGTGCCAGCAGTCCCGGGGTTGCGGGCTACGAGCAGTACTTC
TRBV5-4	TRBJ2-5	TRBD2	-	CASSQLAGSQEQYF	TGTGCCAGCAGTCAGCTAGCGGGGTCTCAAGAGCAGTACTTC
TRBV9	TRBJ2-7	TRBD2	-	CASSAREGRVTEQYF	TGTGCCAGCAGCGCCAGGGAGGGGAGAGTGACCGAGCAGTACTTC
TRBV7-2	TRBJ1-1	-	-	CASSLIAQVNTEAFF	TGTGCCAGCAGCCTAATCGCGCAGGTGAACACTGAAGCTTTCTTT
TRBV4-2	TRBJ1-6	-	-	CASSLNPTGSDWSPLHF	TGTGCCAGCAGCCTCAACCCAACAGGAAGCGACTGGTCACCCCTCCACTTT